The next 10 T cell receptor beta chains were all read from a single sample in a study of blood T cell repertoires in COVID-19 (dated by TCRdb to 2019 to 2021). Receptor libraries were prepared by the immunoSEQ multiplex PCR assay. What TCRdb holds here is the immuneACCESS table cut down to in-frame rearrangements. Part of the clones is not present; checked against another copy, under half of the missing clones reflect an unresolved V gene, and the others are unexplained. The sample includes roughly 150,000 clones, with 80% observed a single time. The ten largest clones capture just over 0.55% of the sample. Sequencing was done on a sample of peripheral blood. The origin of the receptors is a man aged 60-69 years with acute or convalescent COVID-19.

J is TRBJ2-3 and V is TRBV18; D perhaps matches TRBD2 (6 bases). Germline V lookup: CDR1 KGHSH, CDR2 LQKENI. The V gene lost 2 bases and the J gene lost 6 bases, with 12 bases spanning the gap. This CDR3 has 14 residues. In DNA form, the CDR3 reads TGTGCCAGCTCACCAACCGGACGGGGGGATACGCAGTATTTT. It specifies CASSPTGRGDTQYF.

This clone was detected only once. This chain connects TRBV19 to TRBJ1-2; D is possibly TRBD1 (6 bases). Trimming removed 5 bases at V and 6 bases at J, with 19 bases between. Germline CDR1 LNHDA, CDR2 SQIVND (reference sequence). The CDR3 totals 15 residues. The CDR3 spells CASSRAAGASNGYTF. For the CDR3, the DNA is TGTGCCAGTAGTCGAGCGGCAGGGGCTTCGAATGGCTACACCTTC. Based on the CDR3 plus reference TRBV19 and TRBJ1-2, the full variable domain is DGGITQSPKYLFRKEGQNVTLSCEQNLNHDAMYWYRQDPGQGLRLIYYSQIVNDFQKGDIAEGYSVSREKKESFPLTVTSAQKNPTAFYLCASSRAAGASNGYTFGSGTRLTVV.

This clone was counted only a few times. As DNA, the CDR3 is TGTGCCAGCAGAGGGACAGGGACTGGAAACACCATATATTTT. This sequence encodes CASRGTGTGNTIYF. The chain links TRBV2 to TRBJ1-3; TRBD1 aligns across 9 bases. The CDR3 consists of 14 residues. Germline trimming cut 6 bases from V and 2 bases from J; bases unmatched to any gene: 2. Germline V gene data show CDR1 as SNHLY and CDR2 as FYNNEI. Supplemented by reference TRBV2 and TRBJ1-3, the full variable domain reads EPEVTQTPSHQVTQMGQEVILRCVPISNHLYFYWYRQILGQKVEFLVSFYNNEISEKSEIFDDQFSVERPDGSNFTLKIRSTKLEDSAMYFCASRGTGTGNTIYFGEGSWLTVV.

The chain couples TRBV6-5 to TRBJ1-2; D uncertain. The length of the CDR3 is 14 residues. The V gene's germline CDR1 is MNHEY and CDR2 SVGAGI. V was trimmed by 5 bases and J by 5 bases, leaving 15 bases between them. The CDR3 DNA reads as TGTGCCAGCAGTCTCGCCGGGAGCGATTATGGCTACACCTTC. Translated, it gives CASSLAGSDYGYTF.

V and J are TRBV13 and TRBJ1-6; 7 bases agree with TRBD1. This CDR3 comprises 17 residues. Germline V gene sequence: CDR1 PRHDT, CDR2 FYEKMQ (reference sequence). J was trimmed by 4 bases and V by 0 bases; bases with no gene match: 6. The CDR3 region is CASSLGTVQGYNSPLHF. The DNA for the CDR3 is TGTGCCAGCAGCTTAGGGACGGTACAGGGGTATAATTCACCCCTCCACTTT.

This CDR3 reads CASSERGQIYNSPLHF. The CDR3 DNA reads TGCGCCAGCAGTGAGCGGGGACAGATCTATAATTCACCCCTCCACTTT. The gene calls are TRBV10-2 and TRBJ1-6, with 7 bases that match TRBD1. Looked up from germline, CDR1 is WSHSY and CDR2 is SAAADI. The CDR3 is 16 residues long. With V trimmed by 2 bases and J by 3 bases, 4 bases remained unmatched.

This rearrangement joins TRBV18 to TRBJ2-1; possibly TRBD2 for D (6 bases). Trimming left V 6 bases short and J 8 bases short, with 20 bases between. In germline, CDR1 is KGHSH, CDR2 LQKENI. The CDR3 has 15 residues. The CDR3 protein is CASSSVSGRDHEQFF. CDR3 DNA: TGTGCCAGCTCGTCAGTCTCTGGGCGGGACCATGAGCAGTTCTTC.

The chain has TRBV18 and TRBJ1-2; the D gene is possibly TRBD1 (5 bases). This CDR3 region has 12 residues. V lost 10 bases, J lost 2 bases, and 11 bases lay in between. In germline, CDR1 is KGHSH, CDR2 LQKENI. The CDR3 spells CATASGNYGYTF. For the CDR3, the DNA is TGTGCCACCGCATCAGGGAACTATGGCTACACCTTC.

CDR3 sequence reads: CASSQGQSSYEQYF. DNA for the CDR3: TGTGCCAGCAGCCAAGGACAGAGCTCCTACGAGCAGTACTTC. This rearrangement joins TRBV3-1 (or the pseudogene TRBV3-2) to TRBJ2-7; D possibly corresponds to TRBD1 (5 bases). The CDR3 runs to 14 residues. Germline V CDR1 and CDR2: LGHDT, YNNKEL (reference sequence). Deletions cut 1 base from V and 0 bases from J, with 7 bases between.

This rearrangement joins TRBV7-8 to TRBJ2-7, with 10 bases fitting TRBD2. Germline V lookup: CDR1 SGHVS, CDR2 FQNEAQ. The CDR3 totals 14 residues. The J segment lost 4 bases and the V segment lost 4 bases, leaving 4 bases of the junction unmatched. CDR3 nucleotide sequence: TGTGCCAGCAGCTCAGAGCGGGGGGGTTACGAGCAGTACTTC. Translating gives CASSSERGGYEQYF.